This T cell receptor (beta chain) is drawn from a study of T cell responses to AZD1222 COVID-19 vaccine. Repertoires were generated with immunoSEQ multiplex PCR, while TCRdb's copy carries only in-frame clones and drops some. The sample shows about 120,000 clones, 80% to 95% of them seen only once. V gave up 4 bases and J gave up 3 bases; unmatched junction bases: 3. CDR1 and CDR2 from the germline V gene are ENHRY and SYGVKD. The CDR3 runs to 14 residues. The sample in question was peripheral blood, obtained 28 days after the second dose of the MenACWY control vaccine. The V and J genes are TRBV10-3 and TRBJ1-5; 7 nucleotides align to TRBD1. The origin of this receptor is an adult who received the MenACWY meningococcal vaccine as a control. CDR3 loop: CAISGGQNNQPQHF. CDR3 in DNA: TGTGCCATCAGTGGGGGACAGAACAATCAGCCCCAGCATTTT.